The sequence of this TCR beta chain was determined in a study of blood T cell repertoires in COVID-19. Study-level information: COVID-19 samples collected from the United States, Italy and Spain covered acute and convalescent phases.

The table lists this clone with a count of one. Some clones are missing from TCRdb's copy, which holds only in-frame ones; the method was immunoSEQ multiplex PCR. Of 200,000 to 250,000 clones detected, 82% appear once; the ten largest clones hold approximately 3.5%. The source material was peripheral blood. The TCR originated in a woman aged 18-29 years with acute or convalescent COVID-19.

This CDR3 is CASTTRQPNEKLFF. Here the CDR3 DNA reads TGTGCCAGCACCACGAGGCAGCCTAATGAAAAACTGTTTTTT. The chain recombines TRBV6-5 with TRBJ1-4; D is unclear. Germline CDR1 and CDR2: MNHEY and SVGAGI. This CDR3 spans 14 amino acids. The V and J ends lost 7 bases and 3 bases respectively, with 12 bases between them.